Detailed here is one T cell receptor (beta chain). This entry is derived from a study of cytomegalovirus exposure and HLA in healthy donors. The study ran its PCR with 60 Vbeta and 13 Jbeta primers. Profiling relied on immunoSEQ multiplex PCR, and the TCRdb table lists in-frame clones only, not all of them. Here the sample spans about 190,000 clones, over 60% being singletons. The CDR3 consists of 12 residues. Per germline, CDR1 MDHEN and CDR2 SYDVKM. Between the trimmed V and J ends, which lost 5 bases and 3 bases, there was a span of 5 bases. The gene calls are TRBV28 and TRBJ1-5; no definite D call. The source is a woman aged 25 to 39 in good health and CMV-seropositive. The sample taken for sequencing was PBMCs. The CDR3 bases are TGTGCCAGCAGTCCTCTCAATCAGCCCCAGCATTTT. Encoded protein: CASSPLNQPQHF.